This T cell receptor beta chain was identified during a study of response to subunit inactivated influenza vaccine. Via MiXCR, TCRdb re-called the RT-PCR reads, giving one row per CDR3 protein. This table holds 150,000 to 200,000 distinct CDR3 sequences, approximately 8.7% found once. This CDR3 spans 14 amino acids. The V gene lost 3 bases and the J gene lost 2 bases, with 11 bases spanning the gap. CDR1 DFQATT and CDR2 SNEGSKA come from the germline V gene (reference sequence). This clonotype has at least ten counts. The TCR sequence derives from a man aged 50-60 years who received an inactivated influenza vaccine. Here the sequenced sample was non-naive T cells sorted from PBMCs, taken on the day of vaccination. V usage is TRBV20-1 and J usage is TRBJ1-3; D is unresolved. As DNA, the CDR3 is TGCAGTGCTAGTTTAGGCGGGGCTGGAAACACCATATATTTT. Translation gives CSASLGGAGNTIYF.